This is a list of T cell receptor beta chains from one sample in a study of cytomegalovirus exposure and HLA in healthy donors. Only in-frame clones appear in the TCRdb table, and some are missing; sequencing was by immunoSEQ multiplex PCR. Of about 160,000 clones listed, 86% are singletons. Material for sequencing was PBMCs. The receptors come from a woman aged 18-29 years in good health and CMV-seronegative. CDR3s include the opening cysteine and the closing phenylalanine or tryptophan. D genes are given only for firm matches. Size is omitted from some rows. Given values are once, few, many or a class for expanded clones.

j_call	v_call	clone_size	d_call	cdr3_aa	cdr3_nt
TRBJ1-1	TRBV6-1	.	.	CASSEALYGRGNTEAFF	TGTGCCAGCAGTGAAGCTCTATATGGCAGGGGGAACACTGAAGCTTTCTTT
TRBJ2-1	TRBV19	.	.	CASQPGSSYNEQFF	TGTGCCAGCCAGCCGGGGAGCTCCTACAATGAGCAGTTCTTC
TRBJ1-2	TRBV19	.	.	CASSTTGGVLGGYTF	TGTGCCAGTAGTACGACAGGTGGCGTCTTGGGTGGCTACACCTTC
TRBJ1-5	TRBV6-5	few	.	CASSPLDGDQPQHF	TGTGCCAGCAGTCCCCTGGACGGGGATCAGCCCCAGCATTTT
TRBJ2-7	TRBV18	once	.	CASSPQLQDYEQYF	TGTGCCAGCTCACCACAGCTCCAAGACTACGAGCAGTACTTC
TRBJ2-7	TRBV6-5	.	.	CASSSGVEGIYEQYF	TGTGCCAGCAGTTCTGGGGTGGAGGGAATCTACGAGCAGTACTTC
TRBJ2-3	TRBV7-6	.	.	CASSLNFGRGTDTQYF	TGTGCCAGCAGCTTAAATTTCGGCAGGGGCACAGATACGCAGTATTTT
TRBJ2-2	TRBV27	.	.	CASSPYGQNTGELFF	TGTGCCAGCAGTCCCTATGGACAGAACACCGGGGAGCTGTTTTTT
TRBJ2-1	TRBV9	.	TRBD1	CASSVARTGTNEQFF	TGTGCCAGCAGCGTAGCTAGGACAGGGACAAATGAGCAGTTCTTC
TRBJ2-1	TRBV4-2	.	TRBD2	CASSRFGGAGNEQFF	TGTGCCAGCAGCCGATTCGGGGGGGCGGGCAATGAGCAGTTCTTC
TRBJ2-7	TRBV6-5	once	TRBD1	CASSYSRTGGYEQYF	TGTGCCAGCAGTTACTCTAGGACAGGGGGCTACGAGCAGTACTTC
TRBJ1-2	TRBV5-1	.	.	CASSLGHPINYGYTF	TGCGCCAGCAGCTTGGGACACCCAATTAACTATGGCTACACCTTC
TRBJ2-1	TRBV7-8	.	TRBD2	CASSLGLAGGPDPYNEQFF	TGTGCCAGCAGCCTAGGACTAGCGGGAGGGCCCGACCCCTACAATGAGCAGTTCTTC
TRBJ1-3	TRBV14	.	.	CASSPGHSGNTIYF	TGTGCCAGCAGCCCGGGACACTCTGGAAACACCATATATTTT
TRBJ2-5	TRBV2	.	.	CASTPQVQETQYF	TGTGCCAGCACTCCCCAGGTCCAAGAGACCCAGTACTTC
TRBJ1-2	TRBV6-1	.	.	CASSPIPSGNYGYTF	TGTGCCAGCAGTCCAATACCGTCAGGGAACTATGGCTACACCTTC
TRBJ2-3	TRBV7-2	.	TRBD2	CASSLVRASGVADTQYF	TGTGCCAGCAGCTTAGTTAGGGCTAGCGGGGTGGCAGATACGCAGTATTTT
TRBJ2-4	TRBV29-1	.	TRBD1	CSVSTPPGTDKNIQYF	TGCAGCGTATCCACACCCCCCGGGACAGACAAAAACATTCAGTACTTC
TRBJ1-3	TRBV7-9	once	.	CASSLSRVSGNTIYF	TGTGCCAGCAGCTTATCGCGAGTCTCTGGAAACACCATATATTTT
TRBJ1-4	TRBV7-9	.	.	CASSSPIPGSTTNEKLFF	TGTGCCAGCAGCTCTCCAATTCCGGGATCCACAACTAATGAAAAACTGTTTTTT
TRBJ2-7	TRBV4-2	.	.	CASSQVLDGGYEQYF	TGTGCCAGCAGCCAAGTCTTGGATGGAGGCTACGAGCAGTACTTC
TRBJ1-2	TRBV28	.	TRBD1	CASSGGQGYGYTF	TGTGCCAGCAGTGGGGGACAGGGCTATGGCTACACCTTC
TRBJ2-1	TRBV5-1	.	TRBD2	CASSASGRSNEQFF	TGCGCCAGCAGCGCTAGCGGGAGGTCAAATGAGCAGTTCTTC
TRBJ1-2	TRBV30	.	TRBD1	CAWRVTGDYGYTF	TGTGCCTGGAGGGTGACAGGGGACTATGGCTACACCTTC
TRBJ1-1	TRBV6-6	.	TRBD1	CASSSRTGPTEAFF	TGTGCCAGCAGCTCCCGGACAGGGCCTACTGAAGCTTTCTTT
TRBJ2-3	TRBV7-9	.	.	CASSLGGGADTQYF	TGTGCCAGCAGCTTAGGTGGAGGGGCAGATACGCAGTATTTT
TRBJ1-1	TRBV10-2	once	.	CASKEGRHSGTEAFF	TGCGCCAGCAAAGAGGGGAGGCACAGCGGCACTGAAGCTTTCTTT
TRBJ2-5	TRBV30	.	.	CAWESRASETQYF	TGTGCCTGGGAGAGCAGGGCGTCAGAGACCCAGTACTTC
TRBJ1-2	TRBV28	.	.	CAAGTSADYGYTF	TGTGCCGCGGGGACCTCAGCGGACTATGGCTACACCTTC
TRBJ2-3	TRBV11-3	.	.	CASSPGRDTSSTDTQYF	TGTGCCAGCAGCCCCGGACGGGACACATCTAGCACAGATACGCAGTATTTT
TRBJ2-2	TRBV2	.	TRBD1	CASSGQGGPNGELFF	TGTGCCAGCAGCGGACAGGGCGGACCCAACGGGGAGCTGTTTTTT
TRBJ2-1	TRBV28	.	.	CASSPTTRGPRMNEQFF	TGTGCCAGCAGTCCTACAACCAGGGGCCCGAGAATGAATGAGCAGTTCTTC
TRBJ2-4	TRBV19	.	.	CASSMDQGLGKNIQYF	TGTGCCAGTAGTATGGATCAGGGGCTGGGCAAAAACATTCAGTACTTC
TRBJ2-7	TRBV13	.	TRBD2	CASSSGGRSSYEQYF	TGTGCCAGCAGCTCGGGGGGGCGGAGCTCCTACGAGCAGTACTTC
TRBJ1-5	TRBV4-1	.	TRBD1	CASSQDRDGQPQHF	TGCGCCAGCAGCCAGGACAGGGATGGGCAGCCCCAGCATTTT
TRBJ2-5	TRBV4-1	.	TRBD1	CASSQGGTGFQETQYF	TGCGCCAGCAGCCAAGGTGGGACAGGGTTTCAAGAGACCCAGTACTTC
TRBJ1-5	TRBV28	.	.	CASSFTPGGPQHF	TGTGCCAGCAGTTTTACTCCCGGGGGGCCCCAGCATTTT
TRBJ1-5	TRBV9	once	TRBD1	CASSVGQGNQPQHF	TGTGCCAGCAGCGTTGGACAGGGTAATCAGCCCCAGCATTTT
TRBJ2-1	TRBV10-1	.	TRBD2	CASSPGLAGGEQFF	TGCGCCAGCAGCCCGGGACTAGCGGGAGGAGAGCAGTTCTTC
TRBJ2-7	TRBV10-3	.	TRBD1	CAISEGTGGYEQYF	TGTGCCATCAGTGAGGGGACAGGGGGCTACGAGCAGTACTTC
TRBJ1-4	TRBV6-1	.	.	CASRASTNEKLFF	TGTGCCAGCAGGGCATCAACTAATGAAAAACTGTTTTTT
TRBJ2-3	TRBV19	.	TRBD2	CASSILRTSGVADTQYF	TGTGCCAGTAGTATCCTAAGGACTAGCGGGGTGGCAGATACGCAGTATTTT
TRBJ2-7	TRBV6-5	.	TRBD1	CASSPDRINEQYF	TGTGCCAGCAGCCCGGACAGGATCAACGAGCAGTACTTC
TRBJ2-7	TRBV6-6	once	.	CASSFVTYEQYF	TGTGCCAGCAGTTTTGTCACCTACGAGCAGTACTTC
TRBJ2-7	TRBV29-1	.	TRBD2	CSVGEREGAEQYF	TGCAGCGTTGGGGAGCGGGAGGGGGCCGAGCAGTACTTC
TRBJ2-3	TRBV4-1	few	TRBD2	CASRGVAGVTDTQYF	TGCGCCAGCAGGGGAGTGGCGGGAGTCACAGATACGCAGTATTTT
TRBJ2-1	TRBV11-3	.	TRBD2	CASSLEGVLIAGKGEQFF	TGTGCCAGCAGCTTAGAGGGGGTCTTGATAGCGGGAAAGGGTGAGCAGTTCTTC
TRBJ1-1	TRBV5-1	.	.	CASSSRPLWTDSTEAFF	TGCGCCAGCAGCTCGAGGCCACTCTGGACAGATTCCACTGAAGCTTTCTTT
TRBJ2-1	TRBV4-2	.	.	CASSQDTSTQFF	TGTGCCAGCAGCCAAGATACTAGTACACAGTTCTTC
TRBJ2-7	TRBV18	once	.	CASSPPEQEGYEQYF	TGTGCCAGCTCACCACCGGAACAGGAGGGCTACGAGCAGTACTTC
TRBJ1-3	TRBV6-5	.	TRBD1	CASTPGQGSGNTIYF	TGTGCCAGCACACCGGGACAGGGCTCTGGAAACACCATATATTTT